The 23 T cell receptor beta chains below come from one sample, sequenced in a study of blood T cell repertoires in COVID-19. Here immunoSEQ multiplex PCR was the method, and the copy in TCRdb shows in-frame clones only, minus some. The top ten hold around 10% of the sample, which has under 60,000 clones, about 84% seen once. The sequencing input was peripheral blood. These receptors all come from a man in his sixties with acute or convalescent COVID-19.

The chain combines TRBV20-1 with TRBJ1-2; D uncertain. With 3 bases removed from V and 0 bases from J, the gap between germline ends came to 11 bases. Germline V lookup: CDR1 DFQATT, CDR2 SNEGSKA (reference sequence). The CDR3 runs to 14 residues. Here the CDR3 reads CSASVHPTNYGYTF. CDR3 nucleotide sequence: TGCAGTGCTAGTGTCCACCCTACTAACTATGGCTACACCTTC.

The V gene is TRBV24-1, the J gene TRBJ1-1; D not resolved. The V and J ends lost 5 bases and 0 bases respectively, with 15 bases between them. The CDR3 is made up of 16 amino acids. The germline V gene has CDR1 KGHDR and CDR2 SFDVKD. CDR3 protein: CATSAGSGIMNTEAFF. In DNA, the CDR3 is TGTGCCACCAGTGCGGGGAGTGGGATAATGAACACTGAAGCTTTCTTT.

The chain employs TRBV5-6 and TRBJ1-2; D remains unclear. Germline V lookup: CDR1 SGHDT, CDR2 YYEEEE. Trimming removed 4 bases at V and 1 base at J, with 14 bases between. The CDR3 covers 15 residues. The CDR3, as DNA: TGTGCCAGCAGCAGTGTACAGAGCTTTAACTATGGCTACACCTTC. Amino acids: CASSSVQSFNYGYTF.

J is TRBJ2-7 and V is TRBV4-1, with a tentative D call TRBD1 (6 bases). Trimming pared 4 bases from V and 0 bases from J, leaving 16 bases between. This CDR3 region has 16 residues. The germline V gene encodes CDR1 MGHRA and CDR2 YSYEKL. For the CDR3, the DNA is TGCGCCAGCAGCCCCATTCCAGGGGAGAGCTCCTACGAGCAGTACTTC. It yields the protein CASSPIPGESSYEQYF.

This clone was seen more than once but under ten times. This sequence joins TRBV9 and TRBJ2-1, with 11 bases fitting TRBD2. The ends lost 3 bases at V and 3 bases at J; junction bases unmatched: 5. This CDR3 region has 16 residues. Germline CDR1 is SGDLS and CDR2 is YYNGEE. The CDR3 loop reads CASSGGLADYYNEQFF. CDR3 nucleotides: TGTGCCAGCAGCGGGGGACTAGCGGACTACTACAATGAGCAGTTCTTC.

The chain links TRBV2 to TRBJ2-7; 10 nucleotides align to TRBD1. Germline V CDR1 and CDR2: SNHLY, FYNNEI. The CDR3 loop spans 17 amino acids. Trimming at V came to 9 bases and at J to 2 bases, leaving 16 bases not matched to a gene. CDR3 bases: TGTGCCAGTACCGGGACAGGGGACCAAAAAAGTCCCTACGAGCAGTACTTC. Its protein product is CASTGTGDQKSPYEQYF. Complete variable domain (other parts from reference TRBV2 and TRBJ2-7): EPEVTQTPSHQVTQMGQEVILRCVPISNHLYFYWYRQILGQKVEFLVSFYNNEISEKSEIFDDQFSVERPDGSNFTLKIRSTKLEDSAMYFCASTGTGDQKSPYEQYFGPGTRLTVT.

The chain recombines TRBV30 with TRBJ2-7; 8 positions match TRBD1. Germline values: CDR1 GTSNPN, CDR2 SVGIG (reference sequence). Trimming removed 4 bases from V and 1 base from J; junction bases left unmatched: 6. This CDR3 region has 14 residues. CDR3 coding DNA: TGTGCCTGGAAAAGACAGGGGACTTCCTACGAGCAGTACTTC. Amino acid sequence: CAWKRQGTSYEQYF.

In its sample, this clone was seen a few times. The rearrangement joins TRBV24-1 to TRBJ2-3, with D perhaps matching TRBD1 (6 bases). From germline, CDR1 is KGHDR and CDR2 SFDVKD. Trimming stripped 3 bases from V and 5 bases from J, with 17 bases between. This CDR3 spans 16 amino acids. The CDR3 DNA reads as TGTGCCACCAGTGATCCCGACAGGTTCGGGGTAGATACGCAGTATTTT. It translates to CATSDPDRFGVDTQYF.

The genes are TRBV5-1 and TRBJ2-2; 10 bases are shared with TRBD1. The CDR3 covers 15 residues. Looked up from germline, CDR1 is SGHRS and CDR2 is YFSETQ. Trimming removed 3 bases from V and 2 bases from J; junction bases left unmatched: 1. CDR3 bases: TGCGCCAGCAGCTGGACAGGGGGAAACACCGGGGAGCTGTTTTTT. Translated: CASSWTGGNTGELFF.

V usage is TRBV7-6 and J usage is TRBJ2-7, with 9 bases fitting TRBD1. V lost 1 base to trimming and J lost 2 bases; unmatched junction nucleotides: 3. The CDR3 length is 15 residues. Per germline, CDR1 SGHVS and CDR2 FNYEAQ. CDR3 DNA: TGTGCCAGCAGCTTAGGGACAGGGGAAACCTACGAGCAGTACTTC. Its translation is CASSLGTGETYEQYF.

This chain links TRBV2 with TRBJ1-2; D is unclear. CDR3 length: 12 residues. In germline, CDR1 is SNHLY, CDR2 FYNNEI. Trimming cost V 6 bases and J 4 bases, with 9 bases left between them. For the CDR3, the DNA is TGTGCCAGCAGCGAGGTTTTCTATGGCTACACCTTC. Translation gives CASSEVFYGYTF.

This clone has only a few counts. The chain carries TRBV30 and TRBJ1-1, with 8 bases lining up with TRBD1. Germline V lookup: CDR1 GTSNPN, CDR2 SVGIG (reference sequence). J lost 6 bases, V lost 7 bases, and 10 bases had no gene match. This CDR3 region has 13 residues. The CDR3 DNA sequence: TGTGCCTTGGACAGGGAGAACCGCCCTGAAGCTTTCTTT. It yields the protein CALDRENRPEAFF.

This chain connects TRBV19 to TRBJ1-1; D not certain. V was pared by 2 bases and J by 3 bases, with 7 bases between. CDR3 length: 13 amino acids. Germline-derived CDR1 and CDR2 are LNHDA and SQIVND (reference sequence). The DNA for the CDR3 is TGTGCCAGTAGTATATTCACAGACACTGAAGCTTTCTTT. Its protein is CASSIFTDTEAFF.

The chain combines TRBV5-6 with TRBJ1-1, with 7 bases fitting TRBD1. CDR1 SGHDT and CDR2 YYEEEE come from the germline V gene. After removal of 3 bases from V and 6 bases from J, the junction contained 5 bases not matched to a gene. The CDR3 is made up of 13 amino acids. The CDR3, as DNA: TGTGCCAGCAGCTCAACAGGGGACCCTGAAGCTTTCTTT. Encoded protein: CASSSTGDPEAFF.

The V and J genes are TRBV6-5 and TRBJ1-2, with 7 bases that match TRBD1. The germline gives CDR1 MNHEY, CDR2 SVGAGI. J was trimmed by 9 bases and V by 6 bases; bases with no gene match: 13. The CDR3 sequence is 14 residues long. In DNA form, the CDR3 reads TGTGCCAGCAGACGACAGGGATCTATGAAGAGCTACACCTTC. As protein: CASRRQGSMKSYTF.

This chain uses TRBV7-2 with TRBJ2-7; TRBD1 might be the D (6 bases). Germline assignment: CDR1 SGHTA and CDR2 FQGNSA. The germline V and J ends were trimmed by 5 bases and 3 bases, with 14 bases remaining between them. This CDR3 spans 14 amino acids. CDR3 nucleotides: TGTGCCAGCAGCATTCGGGACAATTACTACGAGCAGTACTTC. This sequence encodes CASSIRDNYYEQYF. Looking up the rest from reference TRBV7-2 and TRBJ2-7 gives the full variable domain: GAGVSQSPSNKVTEKGKDVELRCDPISGHTALYWYRQSLGQGLEFLIYFQGNSAPDKSGLPSDRFSAERTGGSVSTLTIQRTQQEDSAVYLCASSIRDNYYEQYFGPGTRLTVT.

This chain connects TRBV3-1 (or the pseudogene TRBV3-2) to TRBJ1-3, with 10 bases that match TRBD1. Trimming cost V 6 bases and J 6 bases; bases outside gene matches: 5. The CDR3 runs to 14 residues. Germline lookup yields CDR1 LGHDT and CDR2 YNNKEL (reference sequence). The DNA of the CDR3 is TGTGCCAGCAGATCCGGGACAGGGGAAAACACCATATATTTT. It is translated as CASRSGTGENTIYF.

This rearrangement joins TRBV7-9 to TRBJ2-3; D possibly corresponds to TRBD1 (6 bases). Between the trimmed V and J ends, which lost 11 bases and 2 bases, there was a span of 14 bases. The CDR3 is 13 amino acids. Germline V gene sequence: CDR1 SEHNR, CDR2 FQNEAQ (reference sequence). The CDR3 loop is CASRTALTDTQYF. CDR3 in DNA: TGTGCCTCCCGGACAGCCCTCACAGATACGCAGTATTTT.

The V and J genes are TRBV27 and TRBJ1-6; 9 nucleotides align to TRBD1. CDR1 is MNHEY, CDR2 SMNVEV, per germline (reference sequence). CDR3 length equals 20 residues. Trimming at V came to 1 base and at J to 1 base, leaving 11 bases not matched to a gene. Here the CDR3 DNA reads TGTGCCAGCAGTTTATACGGGACAGGGTCTTCCTATTCCTATAATTCACCCCTCCACTTT. This encodes CASSLYGTGSSYSYNSPLHF.

By frequency in the sample, this clone is medium-sized. This chain uses TRBV5-8 with TRBJ1-3; no definite D call. This CDR3 is built from 15 residues. V dropped 2 bases and J dropped 0 bases, with 9 bases sitting between them. From germline, CDR1 is SGHTS and CDR2 YDEGEE. The DNA for the CDR3 is TGTGCCAGCAGCTTTTCGGGGAGCTCTGGAAACACCATATATTTT. This translates into CASSFSGSSGNTIYF.

This clone showed up just once. The chain has TRBV4-3 and TRBJ2-7; no firm D call. Germline lookup yields CDR1 LGHNA and CDR2 YSLEER. The CDR3 length is 13 residues. Trimming stripped 0 bases from V and 3 bases from J, with 6 bases between. The CDR3 DNA reads as TGCGCCAGCAGCCAAGATTCCGGCTACGAGCAGTACTTC. Its translation: CASSQDSGYEQYF.

The V gene is TRBV12-5, the J gene TRBJ2-3; no clear D. The CDR3 has 14 residues. CDR1 LGHNT and CDR2 FRNRAP come from the germline V gene. Trimming shortened V by 1 base and J by 0 bases, and 5 bases separated the two germline ends. The CDR3 DNA reads as TGTGCTAGTGGTTTGGGACAAAGCACAGATACGCAGTATTTT. Protein sequence: CASGLGQSTDTQYF.

About this clone itself: Other DNA sequences in this specimen translate into the identical CDR3. The rearrangement links TRBV27 to TRBJ2-7; TRBD1 matches at 9 bases. CDR3 length: 15 residues. Germline CDR1 reads MNHEY; CDR2 reads SMNVEV (reference sequence). After removal of 1 base from V and 2 bases from J, the junction contained 3 bases not matched to a gene. In DNA, the CDR3 is TGTGCCAGCAGTTTATTAGGACAGGGGACCTACGAGCAGTACTTC. Translation: CASSLLGQGTYEQYF.